Listed below are T cell receptor beta chains from one sample, sequenced in a study of T cells in narcolepsy. Data came from immunoSEQ multiplex PCR; TCRdb stores just in-frame clones and leaves some out. The sample yields some 33,000 clones, 75% to 90% seen once. The sequenced material came from CD45RA- memory CD4+ T cells from PBMCs. Every receptor here comes from a human donor with narcolepsy. Each CDR3 is given with its conserved first and last residue. A D gene is named only where the DNA matches it firmly. Only part of the rows carry a size: once, few, many, or a class if the clone is expanded.

J,D,size,V,DNA,CDR3
TRBJ1-4,-,-,TRBV29-1,TGCAGCGTTAAACAGGGTTCAAATGAAAAACTGTTTTTT,CSVKQGSNEKLFF
TRBJ1-2,-,-,TRBV6-6,TGTGCCAGCAGTTACCTTTCTCGGGACATCGATGGCTACACCTTC,CASSYLSRDIDGYTF
TRBJ2-3,-,-,TRBV5-1,TGCGCCAGCAGCTTGGCGAGCGTGACAGATACGCAGTATTTT,CASSLASVTDTQYF
TRBJ2-7,TRBD2,once,TRBV29-1,TGCAGCGTTGAAGAACTGGCGGGGGTTCTCTACGAGCAGTACTTC,CSVEELAGVLYEQYF
TRBJ1-3,-,-,TRBV19,TGTGCCAGTAGTATAACCTCCGGACAGAGGGGAAACACCATATATTTT,CASSITSGQRGNTIYF
TRBJ2-4,TRBD2,-,TRBV5-4,TGTGCCAGCAGCTTGGCCACTAGCGGGGGGCCTTTCGGTCAGTACTTC,CASSLATSGGPFGQYF
TRBJ1-5,-,-,TRBV28,TGTGCCAGCAGCCGGTGGGAACAGCCCCAGCATTTT,CASSRWEQPQHF
TRBJ1-2,-,-,TRBV15,TGTGCCACCAGCAGAGACCCAGGGAACTATGGCTACACCTTC,CATSRDPGNYGYTF
TRBJ2-3,-,-,TRBV5-6,TGTGCCAGCAGCTTGGCTCTCGGGGTCAGCACAGATACGCAGTATTTT,CASSLALGVSTDTQYF
TRBJ1-3,TRBD1,-,TRBV9,TGTGCCAGCAGCCCGACAGGGACCCGAAACACCATATATTTT,CASSPTGTRNTIYF
TRBJ2-5,-,-,TRBV2,TGTGCCAGCATGAACGACAGGCGAGAGACCCAGTACTTC,CASMNDRRETQYF
TRBJ2-3,-,-,TRBV10-3,TGTGCCATCAGGGGGGACAATACGCAGTATTTT,CAIRGDNTQYF
TRBJ1-2,-,once,TRBV2,TGTGCCAGCAGTGGGTCGACAGGCTATGGCTACACCTTC,CASSGSTGYGYTF
TRBJ2-6,-,few,TRBV7-9,TGTGCCAGCAGCGCGACTGGGGCCAACGTCCTGACTTTC,CASSATGANVLTF
TRBJ2-1,-,-,TRBV7-9,TGTGCCAGCAGCTTAGAGACAGTGTGGTTCTTC,CASSLETVWFF
TRBJ1-2,-,-,TRBV28,TGTGCCAGCAGTTCATATCGGGCGGGCGACTACACCTTC,CASSSYRAGDYTF
TRBJ2-7,-,-,TRBV28,TGTGCCAGCAGTATGTCCGAGCCGTACGAGCAGTACTTC,CASSMSEPYEQYF
TRBJ1-5,TRBD1,once,TRBV2,TGTGCCAGCAGGGTGGGACAGACCAATCAGCCCCAGCATTTT,CASRVGQTNQPQHF
TRBJ2-7,-,-,TRBV15,TGTGCCACCAGCAGAGATCCAGGGTTGTACGAGCAGTACTTC,CATSRDPGLYEQYF
TRBJ2-2,-,-,TRBV5-8,TGTGCCAGCAGCTTGGGTCCCTCTGGGGAGCTGTTTTTT,CASSLGPSGELFF
TRBJ1-1,-,-,TRBV5-1,TGCGCCAGCAGCTCAAACACTGAAGCTTTCTTT,CASSSNTEAFF
TRBJ2-7,-,-,TRBV28,TGTGCCAGTCTACAGGAGTTCTCCTACGAGCAGTACTTC,CASLQEFSYEQYF
TRBJ1-4,-,-,TRBV30,TGTGCCTGGGGTCAGGGGAGGACTAATGAAAAACTGTTTTTT,CAWGQGRTNEKLFF
TRBJ2-3,TRBD2,-,TRBV28,TGTGCCAGCAGGCTAGCGGGGGGGCCAGCAGATACGCAGTATTTT,CASRLAGGPADTQYF
TRBJ1-2,-,-,TRBV2,TGTGCCAGCAGCGTGGGCAGGGCAAGAAATAGTGGCTACACCTTC,CASSVGRARNSGYTF
TRBJ2-6,-,-,TRBV10-3,TGTGCCATCAGTGAGTCGACAACCGGGGCCAACGTCCTGACTTTC,CAISESTTGANVLTF
TRBJ1-2,-,-,TRBV6-5,TGTGCCAGCAGTTTACTATCCGTGAGGGGTAACTATGGCTACACCTTC,CASSLLSVRGNYGYTF